Presented here are 26 T cell receptor beta chains from one specimen sequenced in a study of metastatic and nonmetastatic thyroid tumors. Using MiXCR, TCRdb reanalyzed the PCR reads. The sample lists approximately 38,000 clones, roughly a sixth occurring once. Thyroid surgery took place with no prior treatment in any patient. The sequencing input was blood. Source of these receptors: a female donor with papillary thyroid cancer or a benign thyroid nodule (not recorded which). Some clones in this sample may be carry-over from other donors' samples.

This clone was counted at least ten times. This chain connects TRBV5-1 to TRBJ1-2; 9 bases are a match to TRBD1. Losses at the gene ends were 5 bases for V and 4 bases for J; bases not matched to a gene: 12. The germline V gene encodes CDR1 SGHRS and CDR2 YFSETQ. The CDR3 runs to 16 residues. In DNA, the CDR3 is TGCGCCAGCAGGCGGGCGGGACAGGGCCCCTCCTATGGCTACACCTTC. As protein: CASRRAGQGPSYGYTF.

This clone has a count of ten or more. The chain has TRBV28 and TRBJ2-3; D ambiguous. The germline V gene has CDR1 MDHEN and CDR2 SYDVKM. The CDR3 covers 12 residues. Between the trimmed V and J ends, which lost 6 bases and 3 bases, there was a span of 7 bases. As DNA, the CDR3 is TGTGCCAGCAGCCCCAGGACAGATACGCAGTATTTT. Translating gives CASSPRTDTQYF.

This clone rates as medium-sized. This chain joins TRBV30 and TRBJ2-7; no clear D. The CDR3 loop spans 13 amino acids. Germline V lookup: CDR1 GTSNPN, CDR2 SVGIG (reference sequence). Trimming shortened V by 1 base and J by 4 bases, and 11 bases separated the two germline ends. The CDR3 DNA follows: TGTGCCTGGAGTGGAGGCGGCCCGTACGAGCAGTACTTC. As protein: CAWSGGGPYEQYF.

This clone came up many times. This chain's CDR3 is CASSTGTGAGANVLTF. As DNA, the CDR3 is TGTGCCAGCAGTACCGGGACAGGGGCTGGGGCCAACGTCCTGACTTTC. V gene TRBV6-1 combines with J gene TRBJ2-6; the match to TRBD1 covers 10 bases. The CDR3 sequence is 16 residues long. V lost 5 bases and J lost 2; bases outside the gene matches: 3. The germline V gene encodes CDR1 MNHNS and CDR2 SASEGT.

In its sample, this clone was seen many times. The V call is TRBV7-6, the J call TRBJ2-3; D is unresolved. The CDR3 consists of 16 residues. Between the trimmed V and J ends, which lost 4 bases and 2 bases, there was a span of 16 bases. Germline V lookup: CDR1 SGHVS, CDR2 FNYEAQ. Written as DNA, the CDR3 is TGTGCCAGCAGCTCGAACCGTGGCGGTTACACAGATACGCAGTATTTT. Its translation is CASSSNRGGYTDTQYF.

This clone has only a few counts. The chain couples TRBV6-2 or TRBV6-3 to TRBJ2-1; 9 bases align to TRBD1. V lost 10 bases to trimming and J lost 8 bases; unmatched junction nucleotides: 15. This CDR3 region has 15 residues. Germline assignment: CDR1 MNHEY and CDR2 SVGEGT. The CDR3 DNA reads as TGTGCCATCAGACTGGGACAGGGCTGGGCGGATGAGCAGTTCTTC. Translating gives CAIRLGQGWADEQFF.

This chain links TRBV7-2 with TRBJ2-3, with 10 bases identical to TRBD2. J was trimmed by 4 bases and V by 1 base; bases with no gene match: 11. There are 18 residues in the CDR3. Per germline, CDR1 SGHTA and CDR2 FQGNSA. The CDR3 nucleotides read TGTGCCAGCAGCTTAGTGCTCAGCGGGGGGGCAGGGGCAGATACGCAGTATTTT. It codes for CASSLVLSGGAGADTQYF.

This clone was seen ten or more times. The rearrangement links TRBV20-1 to TRBJ2-3, with TRBD2 identical over 11 bases. J gave up 2 bases and V 7 bases, and 17 bases lay outside the gene matches. Germline V gene lookup returns CDR1 DFQATT and CDR2 SNEGSKA (reference sequence). The CDR3 contains 18 residues. CDR3 region: CSGITSGSLRWDTDTQYF. In DNA form, the CDR3 reads TGCAGTGGAATAACTAGCGGGAGTTTAAGATGGGACACAGATACGCAGTATTTT.

For the CDR3, the DNA is TGTGCCAGCAGTATCAGGACAGGCGGGAACACCGGGGAGCTGTTTTTT. Residues: CASSIRTGGNTGELFF. The chain links TRBV12-3 or TRBV12-4 to TRBJ2-2; 7 nucleotides match TRBD1. With V trimmed by 5 bases and J by 1 base, 7 bases remained unmatched. CDR3 length equals 16 residues.

This clone was counted many times. The chain links TRBV28 to TRBJ1-5; D call uncertain. The germline CDR1 and CDR2 sequences are MDHEN and SYDVKM. V was shortened by 2 bases and J by 2 bases, with 10 bases between the two germline ends. The CDR3 covers 15 residues. CDR3 protein: CASSLGETGNQPQHF. CDR3 nucleotide sequence: TGTGCCAGCAGTTTAGGGGAAACAGGCAATCAGCCCCAGCATTTT.

This clone has at least ten counts. V usage is TRBV20-1 and J usage is TRBJ1-5, with 8 bases matching TRBD1. The CDR3 contains 14 residues. Per the germline V gene, CDR1 is DFQATT and CDR2 is SNEGSKA (reference sequence). After removal of 1 base from V and 4 bases from J, the junction contained 3 bases not matched to a gene. CDR3 residues: CSARGTGNNQPQHF. As DNA, the CDR3 is TGCAGTGCTAGAGGGACAGGGAATAATCAGCCCCAGCATTTT.

This clone was counted many times. Other DNA sequences in this specimen translate into the identical CDR3. This chain uses TRBV5-1 with TRBJ2-3; unclear D gene. Germline loops: CDR1 SGHRS, CDR2 YFSETQ. Deletions cut 1 base from V and 4 bases from J, with 4 bases between. The CDR3 has 12 residues. The CDR3 DNA sequence: TGCGCCAGCAGCTTGTTAGCAGATACGCAGTATTTT. This encodes CASSLLADTQYF.

The sample holds many counts of this clone. The chain is built from TRBV9 and TRBJ2-2, with D perhaps matching TRBD1 (7 bases). Germline CDR1 is SGDLS and CDR2 is YYNGEE. The V and J ends lost 4 bases and 5 bases respectively, with 15 bases between them. The CDR3 runs 15 residues. The CDR3 loop is CASSTTQGGTGELFF. CDR3 coding DNA: TGTGCCAGCAGCACAACCCAGGGGGGAACCGGGGAGCTGTTTTTT. The full variable domain, its missing parts supplied by reference TRBV9 and TRBJ2-2, is DSGVTQTPKHLITATGQRVTLRCSPRSGDLSVYWYQQSLDQGLQFLIQYYNGEERAKGNILERFSAQQFPDLHSELNLSSLELGDSALYFCASSTTQGGTGELFFGEGSRLTVL.

In its sample, this clone was seen many times. The gene calls are TRBV5-6 and TRBJ1-1, with a tentative D call TRBD1 (6 bases). The ends were cut back, 5 bases at V and 7 bases at J, with 12 bases in the middle. This CDR3 region has 12 residues. CDR1 is SGHDT, CDR2 YYEEEE, per germline. The CDR3 reads CASRLGQIEAFF. CDR3 DNA: TGTGCCAGCAGGCTAGGACAGATTGAAGCTTTCTTT.

V usage is TRBV2 and J usage is TRBJ2-3; 10 bases are shared with TRBD2. This CDR3 has 17 residues. The V gene end was trimmed by 5 bases and the J gene end by 3 bases; junction bases not matched to a gene: 11. Germline CDR1 is SNHLY and CDR2 is FYNNEI. CDR3 coding DNA: TGTGCCAGCAGTCCTGACGGACTAGCGGATAGAACAGATACGCAGTATTTT. Its protein product is CASSPDGLADRTDTQYF.

About this clone: Germline is not matched at one junction end, which may reflect a read error. CDR3 sequence reads: CASASGRVFTDTQYF. DNA for the CDR3: TGTGCCAGCGCTAGCGGGAGGGTCTTCACAGATACACAGTATTTT. The chain couples TRBV6-1 to TRBJ2-3; 12 bases are a match to TRBD2. Germline V lookup: CDR1 MNHNS, CDR2 SASEGT. The CDR3 has 15 amino acids.

A word on this clone: One end of the junction is discordant with germline, which a read error may explain. The chain employs TRBV5-1 and TRBJ2-3, with a possible D match to TRBD2 (5 bases). CDR3 length: 17 residues. Germline V lookup: CDR1 SGHRS, CDR2 YFSETQ. CDR3 in DNA: TGCGCCAGCAGCCCGAGGCTACTATCTGGAGGCACAGATACACAGTATTTT. It encodes CASSPRLLSGGTDTQYF. The variable domain in full, completed from reference TRBV5-1 and TRBJ2-3, reads KAGVTQTPRYLIKTRGQQVTLSCSPISGHRSVSWYQQTPGQGLQFLFEYFSETQRNKGNFPGRFSGRQFSNSRSEMNVSTLELGDSALYLCASSPRLLSGGTDTQYFGPGTRLTVL.

The chain carries TRBV11-2 and TRBJ2-7; the match to TRBD1 covers 9 bases. The length of the CDR3 is 15 residues. Germline CDR1 reads SGHAT; CDR2 reads FQNNGV. J was trimmed by 4 bases and V by 2 bases; bases with no gene match: 6. The CDR3 nucleotides are TGTGCCAGCAGCTTATTACAGGGGGCTACGTACGAGCAGTACTTC. This sequence encodes CASSLLQGATYEQYF. Full variable domain (remainder filled in from reference TRBV11-2 and TRBJ2-7): EAGVAQSPRYKIIEKRQSVAFWCNPISGHATLYWYQQILGQGPKLLIQFQNNGVVDDSQLPKDRFSAERLKGVDSTLKIQPAKLEDSAVYLCASSLLQGATYEQYFGPGTRLTVT.

V usage is TRBV30 and J usage is TRBJ2-1; the D gene is possibly TRBD2 (6 bases). Germline lookup yields CDR1 GTSNPN and CDR2 SVGIG (reference sequence). This CDR3 contains 17 residues. Trimming removed 0 bases at V and 4 bases at J, with 19 bases between. The CDR3, as DNA: TGTGCCTGGAGTGTATGTGTTAGCGGTAGGGTATACAATGAGCAGTTCTTC. It codes for CAWSVCVSGRVYNEQFF.

This rearrangement joins TRBV11-1 to TRBJ2-1; possible D gene TRBD2, 6 bases. V lost 7 bases to trimming and J lost 8 bases, with 24 bases between them. The CDR3 runs to 16 residues. Germline V gene data show CDR1 as SGHAT and CDR2 as FQDESV (reference sequence). Written as DNA, the CDR3 is TGTGCCAGCATCCTAACGGGTACTGCGGGATACGATGAGCAGTTCTTC. It specifies CASILTGTAGYDEQFF. Full variable domain (outside the CDR3, taken from reference TRBV11-1 and TRBJ2-1): EAEVAQSPRYKITEKSQAVAFWCDPISGHATLYWYRQILGQGPELLVQFQDESVVDDSQLPKDRFSAERLKGVDSTLKIQPAELGDSAMYLCASILTGTAGYDEQFFGPGTRLTVL.

This clone showed up many times. V is TRBV2 and J is TRBJ2-6; D gene uncertain. Germline V lookup: CDR1 SNHLY, CDR2 FYNNEI. The CDR3 contains 12 residues. Trimming pared 7 bases from V and 0 bases from J, leaving 1 base between. This CDR3 is CASNSGANVLTF. The CDR3, as DNA: TGTGCCAGCAACTCTGGGGCCAACGTCCTGACTTTC.

The sample holds many counts of this clone. The chain carries TRBV20-1 and TRBJ2-2; TRBD2 matches 9 bases. The ends lost 1 base at V and 4 bases at J; junction bases unmatched: 1. Germline loops: CDR1 DFQATT, CDR2 SNEGSKA (reference sequence). This CDR3 spans 14 amino acids. The CDR3 loop reads CSARGGRGTGELFF. In DNA form, the CDR3 reads TGCAGTGCTAGAGGCGGGAGGGGCACCGGGGAGCTGTTTTTT.

The chain employs TRBV20-1 and TRBJ2-1, with a possible D match to TRBD2 (6 bases). Looked up from germline, CDR1 is DFQATT and CDR2 is SNEGSKA (reference sequence). There are 14 residues in the CDR3. The ends were cut back, 3 bases at V and 7 bases at J, with 16 bases in the middle. CDR3: CSARATGSLNEQFF. CDR3 coding DNA: TGCAGTGCTAGGGCTACCGGGAGTCTAAATGAGCAGTTCTTC.

This clone came up once. The chain couples TRBV5-1 to TRBJ2-3; D could derive from TRBD1 or TRBD2 (5 bases each). The germline V gene has CDR1 SGHRS and CDR2 YFSETQ. Trimming pared 3 bases from V and 2 bases from J, leaving 10 bases between. The CDR3 sequence is 14 residues long. CDR3 coding DNA: TGCGCCAGCAGCTCGGGTGGGACCACAGATACGCAGTATTTT. It yields the protein CASSSGGTTDTQYF.

This clone was picked up many times. This chain uses TRBV4-2 with TRBJ1-1; 8 bases match TRBD1. V lost 4 bases to trimming and J lost 6 bases; unmatched junction nucleotides: 1. The CDR3 consists of 12 residues. The germline CDR1 and CDR2 sequences are LGHNA and YNFKEQ. The chain's CDR3 is CASSPGGSEAFF. CDR3 bases: TGTGCCAGCAGCCCAGGGGGCTCTGAAGCTTTCTTT.

This clone was observed at least ten times. The V and J genes are TRBV9 and TRBJ2-3; TRBD1 aligns across 7 bases. The germline V gene has CDR1 SGDLS and CDR2 YYNGEE. Trimming took 0 bases from V and 4 from J; bases not matched to a gene: 5. The CDR3 has 15 amino acids. CDR3 residues: CASSVGDREADTQYF. The CDR3 DNA reads as TGTGCCAGCAGCGTAGGTGACAGGGAAGCAGATACGCAGTATTTT.